A selection of T cell receptor beta chains follows, all from one sample in a study of blood T cells in healthy people across ages. Using its own MiXCR run on the 5' RACE reads, TCRdb lists one record per CDR3 protein. The profile shows around 1,600,000 distinct CDR3 sequences, under 55% of them singletons. The sequenced material came from blood. Source of these receptors: a woman under 30 in good health. Each CDR3 is given with its conserved first and last residue. A D gene is named only where the DNA matches it firmly. Size values are once, few and many counts, or a class for expanded clones, and some rows have none.

J	V	size	D	CDR3	DNA
TRBJ2-1	TRBV3-1	.	.	CASSQVIQSVHNEQFF	TGTGCCAGCAGCCAAGTGATCCAGAGTGTCCACAATGAGCAGTTCTTC
TRBJ2-1	TRBV7-8	few	TRBD1	CASSHEQGKVPDNEQFF	TGTGCCAGCAGCCACGAACAGGGGAAAGTTCCGGACAATGAGCAGTTCTTC
TRBJ2-5	TRBV27	.	.	CASSPTNGETQYF	TGTGCCAGCAGCCCGACGAACGGGGAGACCCAGTACTTC
TRBJ2-5	TRBV30	.	.	CAWSVPRYLTYQETQYF	TGTGCCTGGAGTGTACCCAGGTACCTCACCTACCAAGAGACCCAGTACTTC
TRBJ2-3	TRBV7-2	.	TRBD2	CASSRTSGPSTDTQYF	TGTGCCAGCAGCCGTACTAGCGGCCCTAGCACAGATACGCAGTATTTT
TRBJ2-7	TRBV7-2	few	TRBD2	CASSLGGRAAYEQYF	TGTGCCAGCAGCTTAGGCGGGAGGGCGGCCTACGAGCAGTACTTC
TRBJ2-5	TRBV28	few	.	CASSLFIRGPQETQYF	TGTGCCAGCAGTTTATTCATCAGGGGTCCACAAGAGACCCAGTACTTC
TRBJ2-1	TRBV12-5	.	.	CASGLVRLYEQFF	TGTGCTAGTGGTTTGGTACGGCTGTATGAGCAGTTCTTC
TRBJ2-5	TRBV18	.	.	CASSPIMETQYF	TGTGCCAGCTCACCAATCATGGAGACCCAGTACTTC
TRBJ2-7	TRBV20-1	.	.	CSAAVYGGDNEQYF	TGCAGTGCTGCCGTATATGGAGGCGACAATGAGCAGTACTTC
TRBJ1-2	TRBV20-1	.	.	CSATPGVSYGYTF	TGCAGTGCTACCCCAGGGGTCTCCTATGGCTACACCTTC
TRBJ2-7	TRBV6-6	.	TRBD2	CASSLPGGVSYEQYF	TGTGCCAGCAGCCTTCCGGGGGGGGTTTCCTACGAGCAGTACTTC
TRBJ2-1	TRBV6-5	.	.	CASSFRGLNNEQFF	TGTGCCAGCAGTTTTCGGGGCCTAAACAATGAGCAGTTCTTC
TRBJ2-5	TRBV6-5	few	.	CASSYNSYQETQYF	TGTGCCAGCAGTTACAATTCGTACCAAGAGACCCAGTACTTC
TRBJ2-1	TRBV12-3/TRBV12-4	.	.	CASSLSPADEQFF	TGTGCCAGCAGTTTATCCCCTGCCGATGAGCAGTTCTTC
TRBJ1-3	TRBV29-1	few	.	CSVASKLGNTIYF	TGCAGCGTTGCTAGCAAACTCGGAAACACCATATATTTT
TRBJ2-1	TRBV27	.	TRBD2	CASQPSGRHNEQFF	TGTGCCAGCCAGCCTAGCGGGAGGCACAATGAGCAGTTCTTC
TRBJ2-5	TRBV6-5	.	TRBD2	CASSYSPSSGSNEQYF	TGTGCCAGCAGTTACTCGCCGTCGAGCGGGAGCAATGAGCAGTACTTC
TRBJ1-1	TRBV7-2	.	.	CASSLQDMNTEAFF	TGTGCCAGCAGCTTACAGGATATGAACACTGAAGCTTTCTTT
TRBJ2-7	TRBV12-3/TRBV12-4	.	TRBD1	CASSPRTGGPNEQYF	TGTGCCAGCAGCCCCAGGACAGGGGGACCCAACGAGCAGTACTTC